The 19 T cell receptor beta chains given below trace back to one sample, sequenced in a study of blood T cell repertoires in COVID-19 (dated by TCRdb to 2018 to 2021). Library generation was performed with the immunoSEQ multiplex PCR assay. The table was pulled from immuneACCESS by TCRdb, which kept in-frame rearrangements only. Such tables lose some clones; where checked, under half of the loss comes from unresolved V genes, and the rest has no known cause. Across this sample there are more than 120,000 clones, with more than 75% seen only once. 8.5% to 9% of the sample goes to the ten largest clones. Material: peripheral blood. The source of these receptors is a woman aged 50 to 60 with active or convalescent COVID-19.

V usage is TRBV2 and J usage is TRBJ1-2, with 7 bases that match TRBD1. Germline V lookup: CDR1 SNHLY, CDR2 FYNNEI. J gave up 2 bases and V 5 bases, and 8 bases lay outside the gene matches. The length of the CDR3 is 15 residues. The CDR3 here is CASSIITGANYGYTF. The DNA of the CDR3 is TGTGCCAGCAGTATAATTACAGGGGCCAACTATGGCTACACCTTC.

The rearrangement joins TRBV3-1 (or the pseudogene TRBV3-2) to TRBJ2-7, with 8 nucleotides matching TRBD1. CDR3 length: 17 amino acids. V lost 5 bases and J lost 2; bases outside the gene matches: 14. In germline, CDR1 is LGHDT, CDR2 YNNKEL (reference sequence). The CDR3 protein is CASSTWYARTGTYEQYF. CDR3 in DNA: TGTGCCAGCAGCACCTGGTACGCAAGGACAGGGACCTACGAGCAGTACTTC.

This chain connects TRBV14 to TRBJ2-1, with 9 bases aligning to TRBD1. Trimming took 8 bases from V and 9 from J; bases not matched to a gene: 11. Germline CDR1 and CDR2: SGHDN and FVKESK. The CDR3 runs to 14 residues. The CDR3 reads CASRGQGRGPEQFF. CDR3 DNA sequence: TGTGCCAGCCGGGGACAGGGTAGGGGCCCTGAGCAGTTCTTC.

The genes are TRBV19 and TRBJ2-6; 8 nucleotides agree with TRBD1. V shed 4 bases, J shed 3 bases, and the junction held 8 bases outside the gene matches. This CDR3 has 17 residues. Per germline, CDR1 LNHDA and CDR2 SQIVND (reference sequence). As DNA, the CDR3 is TGTGCCAGTAGTACCACAGGGGGTGTCGGTGGGGCCAACGTCCTGACTTTC. As protein: CASSTTGGVGGANVLTF.

This rearrangement joins TRBV6-5 to TRBJ1-1, with D uncertain. Deletions cut 7 bases from V and 1 base from J, with 7 bases between. The CDR3 is 12 amino acids. Germline V CDR1 and CDR2: MNHEY, SVGAGI. CDR3 bases: TGTGCCAGCACCCTAGGGAACACTGAAGCTTTCTTT. This encodes CASTLGNTEAFF.

The gene calls are TRBV7-2 and TRBJ2-7; possible D gene TRBD1, 6 bases. In germline, CDR1 is SGHTA, CDR2 FQGNSA. The V gene lost 5 bases and the J gene lost 2 bases, with 10 bases spanning the gap. CDR3 length equals 13 residues. The CDR3 bases are TGTGCCAGCAGCAAGGGACACGCCTACGAGCAGTACTTC. Its protein is CASSKGHAYEQYF.

The gene calls are TRBV9 and TRBJ1-6; no clear D. The CDR3 is made up of 15 amino acids. Germline V lookup: CDR1 SGDLS, CDR2 YYNGEE. V shed 0 bases and J shed 7 bases, with 11 bases lying between them. The CDR3 coding sequence is TGTGCCAGCAGCGTAGGAGGGCAGATCAATTCACCCCTCCACTTT. It specifies CASSVGGQINSPLHF.

The CDR3 sequence: CASSSGAWITEAFF. The CDR3 coding sequence is TGTGCCAGCAGTTCTGGGGCGTGGATCACTGAAGCTTTCTTT. The chain joins TRBV6-5 to TRBJ1-1, with D perhaps TRBD1 (5 bases). The CDR3 sequence is 14 residues long. Germline CDR1 is MNHEY and CDR2 is SVGAGI. V dropped 4 bases and J dropped 4 bases, with 13 bases sitting between them.

This clone was seen only once. J is TRBJ1-6 and V is TRBV30; 7 nucleotides align to TRBD1. The CDR3 contains 12 residues. Germline CDR1 reads GTSNPN; CDR2 reads SVGIG (reference sequence). The V segment lost 4 bases and the J segment 10 bases; nucleotides outside the gene matches: 4. In nucleotides, the CDR3 is TGTGCCTGGACTAGACAGGGATCACCCCTCCACTTT. This gives the protein CAWTRQGSPLHF.

The V and J genes are TRBV5-1 and TRBJ2-5; TRBD2 might be the D (5 bases). Germline V CDR1 and CDR2: SGHRS, YFSETQ. V was pared by 0 bases and J by 2 bases, with 8 bases between. CDR3 length equals 14 residues. The chain's CDR3 is CASSLVLAQETQYF. The CDR3 DNA reads TGCGCCAGCAGCTTGGTGCTAGCTCAAGAGACCCAGTACTTC.

The rearrangement joins TRBV5-5 to TRBJ1-2; TRBD1 aligns across 10 bases. This CDR3 is built from 19 residues. The junction had 15 bases not matched to a gene; V was cut back by 0 bases and J by 4 bases. Germline CDR1 SGHKS, CDR2 YYEKEE (reference sequence). The CDR3, as DNA: TGTGCCAGCAGCTTGGGCTGGGACAGGGGCCACGTCGGGAGCTATGGCTACACCTTC. Translation gives CASSLGWDRGHVGSYGYTF.

A single count supports this clone. This sequence joins TRBV4-1 and TRBJ2-2; 7 bases fit TRBD2. Germline trimming cut 5 bases from V and 5 bases from J; bases unmatched to any gene: 20. CDR3 size: 19 residues. The germline CDR1 and CDR2 sequences are MGHRA and YSYEKL. The CDR3 loop is CASSVTDPQRGGKTGELFF. The CDR3 DNA reads as TGCGCCAGCAGCGTCACCGACCCCCAGCGGGGCGGCAAGACCGGGGAGCTGTTTTTT.

Note on this clone: Mismatch with germline at one junction end may stem from a read error. The V call is TRBV30, the J call TRBJ2-7; D possibly matches TRBD1 or TRBD2 (7 bases each). The germline CDR1 and CDR2 sequences are GTSNPN and SVGIG (reference sequence). The CDR3 is 12 residues long. CDR3 protein: CAGRDSSYEQYF. CDR3 sequence (DNA): TGTGCCGGGAGGGACAGCTCCTACGAGCAGTACTTC. Full variable domain (rest looked up from reference TRBV30 and TRBJ2-7): SQTIHQWPATLVQPVGSPLSLECTVEGTSNPNLYWYRQAAGRGLQLLFYSVGIGQISSEVPQNLSASRPQDRQFILSSKKLLLSDSGFYLCAGRDSSYEQYFGPGTRLTVT.

This clone was picked up a small number of times. V gene TRBV4-3 combines with J gene TRBJ2-6, with TRBD1 matching over 9 bases. The CDR3 is 21 residues long. Germline loops: CDR1 LGHNA, CDR2 YSLEER. V was clipped by 4 bases and J by 2 bases; unmatched bases: 18. The CDR3, as DNA: TGCGCCAGCAGCCCGGGCGGGTTTGGACGGACAGGGGTCACTGGGGCCAACGTCCTGACTTTC. It specifies CASSPGGFGRTGVTGANVLTF.

The rearrangement links TRBV5-1 to TRBJ2-5; weak D call: TRBD2 (5 bases). V was clipped by 5 bases and J by 4 bases, with 15 bases between them. This CDR3 is 14 amino acids long. The germline gives CDR1 SGHRS, CDR2 YFSETQ. The CDR3 spells CASSERPDGETQYF. For the CDR3, the DNA is TGCGCCAGCAGTGAGCGGCCAGACGGAGAGACCCAGTACTTC. Filled out from reference TRBV5-1 and TRBJ2-5, the complete variable domain reads KAGVTQTPRYLIKTRGQQVTLSCSPISGHRSVSWYQQTPGQGLQFLFEYFSETQRNKGNFPGRFSGRQFSNSRSEMNVSTLELGDSALYLCASSERPDGETQYFGPGTRLLVL.

This sequence joins TRBV2 and TRBJ1-1; no reliable D call. Germline lookup yields CDR1 SNHLY and CDR2 FYNNEI. This CDR3 region has 12 residues. Trimming cost V 7 bases and J 11 bases, with 17 bases left between them. CDR3 sequence reads: CASKDGSYDAFF. CDR3 nucleotides: TGTGCCAGCAAGGACGGGAGTTACGACGCTTTCTTT.

The V and J genes are TRBV5-1 and TRBJ1-6; weak D call: TRBD1 (5 bases). The V and J ends lost 0 bases and 7 bases respectively, with 11 bases between them. The germline CDR1 and CDR2 sequences are SGHRS and YFSETQ. The CDR3 runs 15 residues. CDR3 bases: TGCGCCAGCAGCTTGGATCAGGGTTGGAATTCACCCCTCCACTTT. Protein: CASSLDQGWNSPLHF.

V usage is TRBV5-1 and J usage is TRBJ2-2, with 13 positions matching TRBD2. This CDR3 spans 18 amino acids. The trim removed 4 bases at V and 2 bases at J, leaving 8 bases unmatched. From germline, CDR1 is SGHRS and CDR2 YFSETQ. Here the CDR3 DNA reads TGCGCCAGCAGCCCTTCACTAGCGGGGGGGCCTAACACCGGGGAGCTGTTTTTT. Translated, it gives CASSPSLAGGPNTGELFF.

The chain carries TRBV19 and TRBJ1-1, with 9 bases aligning to TRBD1. This CDR3 has 14 amino acids. J gave up 4 bases and V 7 bases, and 7 bases lay outside the gene matches. Germline CDR1 and CDR2: LNHDA and SQIVND (reference sequence). This CDR3 reads CASTMGQGTTEAFF. For the CDR3, the DNA is TGTGCCAGTACTATGGGACAGGGCACCACTGAAGCTTTCTTT.